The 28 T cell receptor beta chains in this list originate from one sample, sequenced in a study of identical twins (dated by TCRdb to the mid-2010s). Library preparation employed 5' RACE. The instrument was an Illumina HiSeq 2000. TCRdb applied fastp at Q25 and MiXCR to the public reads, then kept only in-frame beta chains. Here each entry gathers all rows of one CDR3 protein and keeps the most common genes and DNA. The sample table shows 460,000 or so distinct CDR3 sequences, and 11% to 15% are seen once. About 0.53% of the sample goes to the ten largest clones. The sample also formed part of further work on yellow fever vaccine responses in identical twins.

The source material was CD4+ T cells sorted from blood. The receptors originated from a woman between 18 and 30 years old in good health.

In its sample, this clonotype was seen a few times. The CDR3 bases are TGTGCCAGCAGTGTCCGGGAGCAGTTCTTC. Its translation is CASSVREQFF. This sequence joins TRBV2 and TRBJ2-1; no definite D call. Trimming shortened V by 4 bases and J by 10 bases, and 5 bases separated the two germline ends. In germline, CDR1 is SNHLY, CDR2 FYNNEI. CDR3 size: 10 residues.

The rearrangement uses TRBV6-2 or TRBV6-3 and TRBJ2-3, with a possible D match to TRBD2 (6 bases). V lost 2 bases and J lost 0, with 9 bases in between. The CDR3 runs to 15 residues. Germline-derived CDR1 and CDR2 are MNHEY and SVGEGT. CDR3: CASSYGGTSTDTQYF. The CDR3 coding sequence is TGTGCCAGCAGTTACGGGGGGACTAGCACAGATACGCAGTATTTT.

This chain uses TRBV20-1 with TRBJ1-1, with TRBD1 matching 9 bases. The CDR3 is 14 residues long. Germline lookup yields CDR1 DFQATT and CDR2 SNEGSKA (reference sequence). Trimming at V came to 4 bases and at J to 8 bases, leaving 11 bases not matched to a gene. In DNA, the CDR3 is TGCAGTGCTATGGCACACCTAACAGGGGGCGAAGCTTTCTTT. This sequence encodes CSAMAHLTGGEAFF.

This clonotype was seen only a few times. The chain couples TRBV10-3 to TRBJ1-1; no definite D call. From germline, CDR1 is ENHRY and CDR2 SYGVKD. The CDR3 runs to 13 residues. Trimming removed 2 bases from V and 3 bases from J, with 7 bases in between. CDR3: CAISEERDTEAFF. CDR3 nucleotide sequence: TGTGCCATCAGTGAGGAACGGGACACTGAAGCTTTCTTT.

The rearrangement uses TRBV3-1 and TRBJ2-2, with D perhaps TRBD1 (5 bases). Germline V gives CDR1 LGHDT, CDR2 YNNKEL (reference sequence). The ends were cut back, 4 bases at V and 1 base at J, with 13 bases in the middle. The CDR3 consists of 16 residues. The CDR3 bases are TGTGCCAGCAGCCGGGATGACAGCAGGAACACCGGGGAGCTGTTTTTT. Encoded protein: CASSRDDSRNTGELFF.

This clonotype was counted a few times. CDR3 residues: CSVRGQNTGELFF. The DNA of the CDR3 is TGCAGCGTCCGAGGACAGAACACCGGGGAGCTGTTTTTT. The chain recombines TRBV29-1 with TRBJ2-2; D perhaps matches TRBD1 (5 bases). The V end was cut by 6 bases, the J end by 1 base, with 9 bases between. Germline V gene sequence: CDR1 SQVTM, CDR2 ANQGSEA. The CDR3 spans 13 residues.

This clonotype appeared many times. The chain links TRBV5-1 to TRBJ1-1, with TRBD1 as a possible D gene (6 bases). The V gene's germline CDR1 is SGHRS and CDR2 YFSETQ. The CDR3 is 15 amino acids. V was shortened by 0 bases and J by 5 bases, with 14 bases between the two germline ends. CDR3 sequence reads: CASSLGPGAETEAFF. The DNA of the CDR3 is TGCGCCAGCAGCTTGGGGCCAGGGGCCGAAACTGAAGCTTTCTTT.

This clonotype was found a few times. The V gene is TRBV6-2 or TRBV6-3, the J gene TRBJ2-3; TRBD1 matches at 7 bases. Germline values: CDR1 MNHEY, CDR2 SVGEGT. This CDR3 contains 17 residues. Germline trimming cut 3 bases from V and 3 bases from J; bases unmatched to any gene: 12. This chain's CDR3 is CASSYFPGQVRTDTQYF. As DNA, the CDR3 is TGTGCCAGCAGTTATTTCCCCGGACAGGTTAGGACAGATACGCAGTATTTT.

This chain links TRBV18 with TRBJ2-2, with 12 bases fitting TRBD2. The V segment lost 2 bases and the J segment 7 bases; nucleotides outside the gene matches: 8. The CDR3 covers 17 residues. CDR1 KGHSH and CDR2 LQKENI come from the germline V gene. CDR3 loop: CASSPYWTSGANGELFF. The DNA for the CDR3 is TGTGCCAGCTCACCATATTGGACTAGCGGGGCCAACGGGGAGCTGTTTTTT.

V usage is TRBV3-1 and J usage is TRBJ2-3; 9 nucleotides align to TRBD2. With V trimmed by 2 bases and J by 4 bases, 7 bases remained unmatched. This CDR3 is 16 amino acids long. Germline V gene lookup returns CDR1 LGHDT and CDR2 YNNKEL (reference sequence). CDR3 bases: TGTGCCAGCAGCCAACTAGCGGGGAAGGTGTCAGATACGCAGTATTTT. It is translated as CASSQLAGKVSDTQYF.

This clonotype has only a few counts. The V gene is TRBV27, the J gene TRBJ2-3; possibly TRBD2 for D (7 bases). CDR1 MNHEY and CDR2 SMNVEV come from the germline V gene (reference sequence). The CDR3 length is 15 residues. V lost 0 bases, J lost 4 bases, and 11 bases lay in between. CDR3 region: CASSLSVGGPDTQYF. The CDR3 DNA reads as TGTGCCAGCAGTTTATCGGTGGGGGGGCCAGATACGCAGTATTTT.

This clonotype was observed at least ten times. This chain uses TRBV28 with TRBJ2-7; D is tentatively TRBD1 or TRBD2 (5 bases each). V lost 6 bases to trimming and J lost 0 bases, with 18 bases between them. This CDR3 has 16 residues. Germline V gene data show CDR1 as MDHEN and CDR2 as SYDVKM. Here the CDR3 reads CASSRPRTTSSYEQYF. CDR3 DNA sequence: TGTGCCAGCAGCCGCCCCCGGACAACTAGCTCCTACGAGCAGTACTTC. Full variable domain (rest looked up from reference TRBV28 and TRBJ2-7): DVKVTQSSRYLVKRTGEKVFLECVQDMDHENMFWYRQDPGLGLRLIYFSYDVKMKEKGDIPEGYSVSREKKERFSLILESASTNQTSMYLCASSRPRTTSSYEQYFGPGTRLTVT.

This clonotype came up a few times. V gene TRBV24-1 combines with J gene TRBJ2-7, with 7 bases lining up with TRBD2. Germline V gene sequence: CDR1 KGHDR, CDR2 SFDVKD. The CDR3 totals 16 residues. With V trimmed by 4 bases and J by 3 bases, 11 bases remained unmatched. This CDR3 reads CATSDPQAGKGYEQYF. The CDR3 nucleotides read TGTGCCACCAGTGACCCTCAAGCGGGAAAGGGCTACGAGCAGTACTTC.

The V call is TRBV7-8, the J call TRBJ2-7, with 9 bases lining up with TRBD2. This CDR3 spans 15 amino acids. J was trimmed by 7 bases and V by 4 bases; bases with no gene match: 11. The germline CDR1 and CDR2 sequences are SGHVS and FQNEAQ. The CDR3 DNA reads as TGTGCCAGCAGCTCGTCCGGACTAGCGACTTTGGAGCAGTACTTC. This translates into CASSSSGLATLEQYF.

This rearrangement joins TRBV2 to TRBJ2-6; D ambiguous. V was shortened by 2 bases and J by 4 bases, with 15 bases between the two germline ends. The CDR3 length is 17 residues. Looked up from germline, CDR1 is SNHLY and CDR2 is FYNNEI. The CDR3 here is CASSERPAVWGANVLTF. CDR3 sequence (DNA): TGTGCCAGCAGTGAACGGCCGGCCGTCTGGGGGGCCAACGTCCTGACTTTC.

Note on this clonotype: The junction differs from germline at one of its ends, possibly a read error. CDR3 amino acids: CASSEGWGSGANILTF. In DNA, the CDR3 is TGTGCCAGCAGCGAGGGTTGGGGGTCCGGGGCCAACATCCTGACTTTC. The genes are TRBV5-6 and TRBJ2-6; either TRBD1 or TRBD2 may fit D (5 bases each). Germline CDR1 SGHDT, CDR2 YYEEEE. The CDR3 totals 16 residues.

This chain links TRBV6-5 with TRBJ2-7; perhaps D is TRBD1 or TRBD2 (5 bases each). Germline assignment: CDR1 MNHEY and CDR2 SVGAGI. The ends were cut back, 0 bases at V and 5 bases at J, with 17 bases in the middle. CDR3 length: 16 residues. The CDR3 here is CASSYSRGPLGDEQYF. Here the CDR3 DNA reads TGTGCCAGCAGTTACTCTAGAGGGCCGTTGGGGGACGAGCAGTACTTC.

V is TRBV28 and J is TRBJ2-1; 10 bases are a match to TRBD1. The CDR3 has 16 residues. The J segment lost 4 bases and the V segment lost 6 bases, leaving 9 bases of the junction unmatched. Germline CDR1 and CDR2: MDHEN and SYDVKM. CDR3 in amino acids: CASSPERTGGYNEQFF. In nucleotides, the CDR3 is TGTGCCAGCAGCCCCGAAAGGACAGGGGGTTACAATGAGCAGTTCTTC.

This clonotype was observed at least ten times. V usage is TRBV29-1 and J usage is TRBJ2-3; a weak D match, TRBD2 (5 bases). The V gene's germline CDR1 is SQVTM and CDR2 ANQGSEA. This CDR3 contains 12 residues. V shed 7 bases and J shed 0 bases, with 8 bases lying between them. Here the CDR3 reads CSAGLSTDTQYF. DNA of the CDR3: TGCAGCGCAGGACTGAGCACAGATACGCAGTATTTT.

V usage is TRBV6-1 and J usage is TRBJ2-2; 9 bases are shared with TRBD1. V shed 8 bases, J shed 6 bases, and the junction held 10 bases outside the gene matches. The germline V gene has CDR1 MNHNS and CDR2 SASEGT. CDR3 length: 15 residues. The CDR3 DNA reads TGTGCCAGCCAATCGGGACAGGGAAGCGCCGGGGAGCTGTTTTTT. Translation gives CASQSGQGSAGELFF.

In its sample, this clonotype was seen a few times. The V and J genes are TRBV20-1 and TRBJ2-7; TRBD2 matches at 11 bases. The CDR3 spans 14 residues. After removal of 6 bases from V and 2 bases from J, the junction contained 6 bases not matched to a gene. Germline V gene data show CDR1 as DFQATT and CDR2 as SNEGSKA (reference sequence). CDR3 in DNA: TGCAGTGCCTTGACTAGCGGGAAAACCTACGAGCAGTACTTC. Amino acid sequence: CSALTSGKTYEQYF.

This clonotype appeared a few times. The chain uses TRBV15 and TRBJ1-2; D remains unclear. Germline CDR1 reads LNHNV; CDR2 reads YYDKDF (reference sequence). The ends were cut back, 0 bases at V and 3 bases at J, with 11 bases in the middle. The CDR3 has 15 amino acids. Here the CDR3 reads CATSRDGLVDYGYTF. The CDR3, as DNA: TGTGCCACCAGCAGAGATGGTTTGGTCGACTATGGCTACACCTTC.

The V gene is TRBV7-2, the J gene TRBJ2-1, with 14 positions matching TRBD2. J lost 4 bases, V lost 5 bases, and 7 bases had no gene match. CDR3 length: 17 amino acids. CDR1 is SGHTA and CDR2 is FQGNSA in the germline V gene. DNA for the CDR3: TGTGCCAGCAGCGCTTCTGGACTAGCGGGAGGTTACAATGAGCAGTTCTTC. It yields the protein CASSASGLAGGYNEQFF.

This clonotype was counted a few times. Written as DNA, the CDR3 is TGTGCCAGCAGCTTATTAGGGGGCACGAATGAGCAGTTCTTC. The encoded protein is CASSLLGGTNEQFF. The J gene is TRBJ2-1, the V gene TRBV7-9; 7 bases line up with TRBD1. The CDR3 extends over 14 amino acids. V lost 2 bases, J lost 7 bases, and 5 bases stayed unmatched. From germline, CDR1 is SEHNR and CDR2 FQNEAQ (reference sequence).

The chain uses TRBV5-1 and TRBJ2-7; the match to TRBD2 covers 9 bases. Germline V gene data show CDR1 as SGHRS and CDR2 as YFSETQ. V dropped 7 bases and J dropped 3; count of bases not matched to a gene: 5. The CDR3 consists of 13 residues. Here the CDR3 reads CASGEAGGYEQYF. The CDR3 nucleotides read TGCGCCAGCGGAGAAGCGGGAGGCTACGAGCAGTACTTC. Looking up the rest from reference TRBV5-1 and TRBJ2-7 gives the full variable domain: KAGVTQTPRYLIKTRGQQVTLSCSPISGHRSVSWYQQTPGQGLQFLFEYFSETQRNKGNFPGRFSGRQFSNSRSEMNVSTLELGDSALYLCASGEAGGYEQYFGPGTRLTVT.

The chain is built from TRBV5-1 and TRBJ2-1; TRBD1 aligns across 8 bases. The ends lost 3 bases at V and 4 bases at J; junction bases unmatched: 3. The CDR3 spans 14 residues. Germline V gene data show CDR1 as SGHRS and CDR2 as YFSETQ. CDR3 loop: CASSSQGAYNEQFF. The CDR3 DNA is TGCGCCAGCAGCTCCCAGGGGGCTTACAATGAGCAGTTCTTC.

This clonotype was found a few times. This CDR3 reads CASSLLGSRDEQFF. The CDR3 DNA follows: TGTGCCAGCAGCCTTTTGGGCTCAAGGGATGAGCAGTTCTTC. The chain carries TRBV7-3 and TRBJ2-1; D gene uncertain. V was clipped by 5 bases and J by 8 bases, with 16 bases between them. Per germline, CDR1 SGHTA and CDR2 FQGTGA. The CDR3 has 14 residues. Based on the CDR3 plus reference TRBV7-3 and TRBJ2-1, the full variable domain is GAGVSQTPSNKVTEKGKYVELRCDPISGHTALYWYRQSLGQGPEFLIYFQGTGAADDSGLPNDRFFAVRPEGSVSTLKIQRTERGDSAVYLCASSLLGSRDEQFFGPGTRLTVL.

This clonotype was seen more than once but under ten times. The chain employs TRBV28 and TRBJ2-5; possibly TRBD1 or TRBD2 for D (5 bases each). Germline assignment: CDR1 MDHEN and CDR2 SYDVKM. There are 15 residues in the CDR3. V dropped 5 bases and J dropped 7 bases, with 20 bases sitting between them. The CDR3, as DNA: TGTGCCAGCAGTGGGACCAGAGTCGTGGCCGGGACCCAGTACTTC. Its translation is CASSGTRVVAGTQYF.